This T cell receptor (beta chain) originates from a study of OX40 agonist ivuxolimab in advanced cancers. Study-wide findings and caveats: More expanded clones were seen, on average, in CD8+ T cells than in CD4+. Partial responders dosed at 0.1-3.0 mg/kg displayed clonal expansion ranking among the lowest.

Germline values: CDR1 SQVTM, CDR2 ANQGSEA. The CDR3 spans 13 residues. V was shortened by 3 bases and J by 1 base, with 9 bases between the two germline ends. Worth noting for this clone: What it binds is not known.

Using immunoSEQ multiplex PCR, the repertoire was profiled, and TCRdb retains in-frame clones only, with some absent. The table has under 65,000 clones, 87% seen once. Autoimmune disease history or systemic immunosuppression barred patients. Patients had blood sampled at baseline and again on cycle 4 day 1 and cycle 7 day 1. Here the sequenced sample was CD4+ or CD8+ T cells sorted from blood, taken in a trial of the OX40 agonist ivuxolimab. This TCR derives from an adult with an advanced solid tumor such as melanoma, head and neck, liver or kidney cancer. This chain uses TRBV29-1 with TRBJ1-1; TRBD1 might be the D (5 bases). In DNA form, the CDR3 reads TGCAGCGTTGACCAGGGATCGAACACTGAAGCTTTCTTT. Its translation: CSVDQGSNTEAFF.